These 23 T cell receptor beta chains came from one sample sequenced in a study of T cells after yellow fever vaccination. Using its own MiXCR run on the 5' RACE reads, TCRdb lists one record per CDR3 protein. There are fewer than 450,000 distinct CDR3 sequences in the sample; around 8.1% occur only once, and approximately 15% lies in the top ten. Sequencing was performed on PBMCs, taken around 45 days after the first yellow fever vaccination. The receptor set was obtained from a man aged 18 to 30 who received the YFV17D yellow fever vaccine.

The chain's CDR3 is CASSLVGPSYEQYF. The CDR3 coding sequence is TGTGCCAGCAGCTTAGTGGGTCCGTCCTACGAGCAGTACTTC. V usage is TRBV7-9 and J usage is TRBJ2-7; D uncertain. Germline V gives CDR1 SEHNR, CDR2 FQNEAQ (reference sequence). V lost 1 base, J lost 1 base, and 8 bases lay in between. The CDR3 consists of 14 residues.

The sample holds a few counts of this clonotype. The chain joins TRBV5-6 to TRBJ2-5; tentatively, D is TRBD1 (7 bases). The CDR3 runs to 16 residues. Germline lookup yields CDR1 SGHDT and CDR2 YYEEEE. V lost 4 bases and J lost 4, with 20 bases in between. The CDR3 protein is CASSPGGPGGTETQYF. The CDR3 region has the DNA TGTGCCAGCAGCCCCGGCGGTCCAGGGGGGACAGAGACCCAGTACTTC.

The genes are TRBV6-1 and TRBJ2-1, with TRBD2 matching over 15 bases. This CDR3 comprises 16 residues. Per germline, CDR1 MNHNS and CDR2 SASEGT. J gave up 9 bases and V 4 bases, and 7 bases lay outside the gene matches. The CDR3 spells CASSARTSGGAAEQFF. Here the CDR3 DNA reads TGTGCCAGCAGTGCCCGGACTAGCGGGGGGGCCGCTGAGCAGTTCTTC.

This clonotype was observed many times. The CDR3 region has the DNA TGCAGTGCTAGAGGGTCTCGGCAGGCCTACAATGAGCAGTTCTTC. This translates into CSARGSRQAYNEQFF. V is TRBV20-1 and J is TRBJ2-1; the D is unclear. CDR1 DFQATT and CDR2 SNEGSKA come from the germline V gene (reference sequence). The CDR3 consists of 15 residues. Between the trimmed V and J ends, which lost 1 base and 2 bases, there was a span of 12 bases.

The V and J genes are TRBV5-6 and TRBJ2-5; maybe TRBD2 (6 bases). V gave up 0 bases and J gave up 5 bases, with 14 bases separating them. Per germline, CDR1 SGHDT and CDR2 YYEEEE. The CDR3 covers 15 residues. CDR3 sequence: CASSLGLSGVETQYF. The CDR3 DNA reads TGTGCCAGCAGCTTGGGGCTCTCGGGGGTGGAGACCCAGTACTTC. Full variable domain (outside the CDR3, taken from reference TRBV5-6 and TRBJ2-5): DAGVTQSPTHLIKTRGQQVTLRCSPKSGHDTVSWYQQALGQGPQFIFQYYEEEERQRGNFPDRFSGHQFPNYSSELNVNALLLGDSALYLCASSLGLSGVETQYFGPGTRLLVL.

This clonotype has a handful of counts. In DNA, the CDR3 is TGCGCCAGCAGCACCACCCCCCAGGAGAACACTGAAGCTTTCTTT. Residues: CASSTTPQENTEAFF. The chain couples TRBV5-1 to TRBJ1-1; no definite D call. The CDR3 contains 15 residues. The V gene's germline CDR1 is SGHRS and CDR2 YFSETQ. The germline V and J ends were trimmed by 4 bases and 1 base, with 14 bases remaining between them.

J is TRBJ2-7 and V is TRBV27; 10 bases line up with TRBD2. Trimming took 3 bases from V and 4 from J; bases not matched to a gene: 6. Germline assignment: CDR1 MNHEY and CDR2 SMNVEV (reference sequence). CDR3 length: 15 amino acids. CDR3 coding DNA: TGTGCCAGCAGTTTTCGACTAGCGGGCCAGTACGAGCAGTACTTC. It codes for CASSFRLAGQYEQYF.

The chain carries TRBV12-3 or TRBV12-4 and TRBJ2-3, with D possibly being TRBD2 (5 bases). Trimming cost V 2 bases and J 3 bases, with 12 bases left between them. The CDR3 loop spans 15 amino acids. In nucleotides, the CDR3 is TGTGCCAGCAGTTTATGGGGAGATAGGACAGATACGCAGTATTTT. Translating gives CASSLWGDRTDTQYF.

The table lists this clonotype with a few counts. The gene calls are TRBV30 and TRBJ1-5; 10 nucleotides match TRBD1. The ends lost 2 bases at V and 3 bases at J; junction bases unmatched: 4. The germline gives CDR1 GTSNPN, CDR2 SVGIG (reference sequence). This CDR3 spans 15 amino acids. CDR3 in DNA: TGTGCCTGGAGTAGGGGACAGGGGCCCAATCAGCCCCAGCATTTT. This encodes CAWSRGQGPNQPQHF.

J is TRBJ2-3 and V is TRBV14; possible D gene TRBD1, 5 bases. The CDR3 sequence is 16 residues long. V dropped 4 bases and J dropped 1 base, with 15 bases sitting between them. Germline V gene sequence: CDR1 SGHDN, CDR2 FVKESK. DNA of the CDR3: TGTGCCAGCAGCCTCAGAAGGGGATTCGGCACAGATACGCAGTATTTT. Translation gives CASSLRRGFGTDTQYF. The whole variable domain, filled in from reference TRBV14 and TRBJ2-3, reads EAGVTQFPSHSVIEKGQTVTLRCDPISGHDNLYWYRRVMGKEIKFLLHFVKESKQDESGMPNNRFLAERTGGTYSTLKVQPAELEDSGVYFCASSLRRGFGTDTQYFGPGTRLTVL.

This clonotype was picked up many times. The chain links TRBV24-1 to TRBJ1-5; D not resolved. Between the trimmed V and J ends, which lost 2 bases and 5 bases, there was a span of 18 bases. Germline V gene data show CDR1 as KGHDR and CDR2 as SFDVKD. The length of the CDR3 is 17 residues. This chain's CDR3 is CATSDSGRRAIDQPQHF. The CDR3 coding sequence is TGTGCCACCAGTGATTCAGGACGGAGGGCTATCGATCAGCCCCAGCATTTT.

The gene calls are TRBV7-9 and TRBJ1-6; D unresolved. The germline V and J ends were trimmed by 3 bases and 1 base, with 10 bases remaining between them. Germline V gene sequence: CDR1 SEHNR, CDR2 FQNEAQ (reference sequence). CDR3 length equals 16 residues. DNA for the CDR3: TGTGCCAGCAGCTTGTCGGCTATGTCCTATAATTCACCCCTCCACTTT. Translated: CASSLSAMSYNSPLHF.

Only a few counts were recorded for this clonotype. The CDR3 coding sequence is TGTGCCAGCGCAGTTTACCAGGGGACCTATGGCTACACCTTC. Translating it yields CASAVYQGTYGYTF. The V call is TRBV12-3 or TRBV12-4, the J call TRBJ1-2, with D tentatively TRBD1 (6 bases). The germline V and J ends were trimmed by 8 bases and 4 bases, with 17 bases remaining between them. CDR3 length: 14 residues.

This clonotype was seen a few times. The chain recombines TRBV7-9 with TRBJ2-1, with 9 bases fitting TRBD2. The CDR3 consists of 14 residues. Per the germline V gene, CDR1 is SEHNR and CDR2 is FQNEAQ (reference sequence). Unmatched junction bases numbered 3, after V lost 7 bases and J lost 2 bases. The CDR3 DNA reads as TGTGCCAGCACCGGGACTAGCCCCTACAATGAGCAGTTCTTC. It specifies CASTGTSPYNEQFF.

The chain couples TRBV7-9 to TRBJ1-3; D gene uncertain. The germline V gene encodes CDR1 SEHNR and CDR2 FQNEAQ (reference sequence). V lost 4 bases, J lost 3 bases, and 7 bases lay in between. The CDR3 loop spans 13 amino acids. The DNA for the CDR3 is TGTGCCAGCAGCTCGACCCGTGGAAACACCATATATTTT. Its protein product is CASSSTRGNTIYF.

There are a few counts of this clonotype. The chain employs TRBV29-1 and TRBJ1-5; a possible D gene is TRBD1 (6 bases). From germline, CDR1 is SQVTM and CDR2 ANQGSEA. V shed 6 bases and J shed 1 base, with 16 bases lying between them. CDR3 size: 15 residues. CDR3 amino acids: CSVVGEGDSNQPQHF. The CDR3 region has the DNA TGCAGCGTGGTGGGGGAGGGGGACAGCAATCAGCCCCAGCATTTT.

The V and J genes are TRBV5-5 and TRBJ1-5; 7 positions match TRBD1. Germline V CDR1 and CDR2: SGHKS, YYEKEE (reference sequence). J gave up 4 bases and V 0 bases, and 4 bases lay outside the gene matches. This CDR3 contains 15 residues. The CDR3 nucleotides are TGTGCCAGCAGCTTGGAAGGGACAGTGAATCAGCCCCAGCATTTT. Its protein product is CASSLEGTVNQPQHF.

This chain uses TRBV6-5 with TRBJ2-7; D might be TRBD2 (5 bases). V lost 2 bases and J 2 bases, leaving 13 bases between the germline ends. This CDR3 has 15 amino acids. CDR1 is MNHEY and CDR2 is SVGAGI in the germline V gene. The CDR3 nucleotides are TGTGCCAGCAGTTACAAAACTGGGAGTACCTACGAGCAGTACTTC. Amino acids: CASSYKTGSTYEQYF.

This clonotype came up a few times. The chain combines TRBV28 with TRBJ2-7; D unclear. Germline-derived CDR1 and CDR2 are MDHEN and SYDVKM. V was clipped by 7 bases and J by 6 bases, with 4 bases between them. The length of the CDR3 is 9 residues. The CDR3 DNA reads as TGTGCCAGCAAGGGCGAGCAGTACGTC. This encodes CASKGEQYV.

V is TRBV4-3 and J is TRBJ2-7; the D gene could be TRBD1 or TRBD2 (5 bases each). Trimming took off 0 bases at V and 3 bases at J, with 18 bases between the two ends. This CDR3 has 17 amino acids. CDR1 and CDR2 (germline): LGHNA, YSLEER. CDR3 sequence: CASSQDLGRDLVYEQYF. Written as DNA, the CDR3 is TGCGCCAGCAGCCAAGATTTAGGCAGGGACCTCGTCTACGAGCAGTACTTC.

This clonotype was counted at least ten times. The rearrangement links TRBV6-5 to TRBJ1-2; 11 positions match TRBD1. CDR3 length: 15 residues. Germline V gene sequence: CDR1 MNHEY, CDR2 SVGAGI. The trim removed 4 bases at V and 3 bases at J, leaving 4 bases unmatched. As DNA, the CDR3 is TGTGCCAGCAGTTGGGGACAGGGGGGAGACTATGGCTACACCTTC. This sequence encodes CASSWGQGGDYGYTF.

The V call is TRBV25-1, the J call TRBJ2-5, with no clear D. The CDR3 is made up of 16 amino acids. The germline gives CDR1 MGHDK, CDR2 SYGVNS. The V end lost 6 bases, the J end lost 9 bases, and 26 bases lay between the germline ends. The CDR3 DNA reads TGTGCCAGCAGGGCCTCGACGGGTCGTTTTTCTGGGGCCCAGTACTTC. It codes for CASRASTGRFSGAQYF.

This clonotype occurred a few times. The chain recombines TRBV12-3 or TRBV12-4 with TRBJ2-2, with 8 bases aligning to TRBD1. This CDR3 is built from 13 residues. V lost 5 bases to trimming and J lost 6 bases; unmatched junction nucleotides: 2. The CDR3 region is CASSRTGPGELFF. In DNA form, the CDR3 reads TGTGCCAGCAGTCGGACAGGGCCCGGGGAGCTGTTTTTT.